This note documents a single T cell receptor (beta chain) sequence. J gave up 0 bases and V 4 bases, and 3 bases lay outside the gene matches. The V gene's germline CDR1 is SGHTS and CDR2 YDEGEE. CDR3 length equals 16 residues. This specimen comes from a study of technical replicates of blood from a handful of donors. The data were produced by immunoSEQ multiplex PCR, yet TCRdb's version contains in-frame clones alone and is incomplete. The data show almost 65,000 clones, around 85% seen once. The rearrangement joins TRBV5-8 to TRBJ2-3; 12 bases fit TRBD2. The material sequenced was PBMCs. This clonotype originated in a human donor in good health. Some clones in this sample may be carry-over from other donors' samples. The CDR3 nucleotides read TGTGCCAGCAGCACAGGACTAGCGGGGAGCACAGATACGCAGTATTTT. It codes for CASSTGLAGSTDTQYF.